The text below deals with one T cell receptor beta chain. Amplified TCR beta CDR3 regions came from RNA transcripts. A first-round RT-PCR of the TCR CDR3 used the HTBI primer set. TCRdb re-derived calls from the multiplex PCR reads in MiXCR, one entry per CDR3 protein. Among about 400,000 distinct CDR3 sequences listed, about 14% were seen once. The entry originates in a study of T cells in Graves' hyperthyroidism and ophthalmopathy. Whole-study context: Peripheral blood was obtained at initial diagnosis, preceding any treatment.

Unmatched junction bases numbered 3, after V lost 5 bases and J lost 1 base. The CDR3 is 15 amino acids. From germline, CDR1 is SGHAT and CDR2 FQNNGV. Investigators excluded patients with uncontrolled infection, other autoimmune disease, pregnancy or lactation. Based on clinical symptoms, serum thyroxine and TRAb, thyroid ultrasound and orbital computed tomography, diagnoses were reached. This receptor was taken from a woman aged 25 to 39 with Graves' ophthalmopathy. The chain uses TRBV11-2 and TRBJ2-2; 8 nucleotides match TRBD2. Sequencing was performed on blood. CDR3 nucleotide sequence: TGTGCCAGCAGCCAGGGACTAGTGAACACCGGGGAGCTGTTTTTT. This encodes CASSQGLVNTGELFF.